The rows below give T cell receptor beta chains drawn from one sample of a study of regulatory T cells in long-lasting Graves disease. TCRdb re-derived calls from the multiplex PCR reads in MiXCR, one entry per CDR3 protein. The sample holds around 460,000 distinct CDR3 sequences; 20% to 25% are singletons and the top ten take around 13%. Material: peripheral blood mononuclear cells (PBMCs), obtained when the disease was refractory, from a patient treated with antithyroid drugs. The receptor set was obtained from a female donor with Graves disease. CDR3s include the opening cysteine and the closing phenylalanine or tryptophan. Fields, in order: V gene, D gene, J gene, clone size, CDR3 DNA, CDR3 protein. A D gene is named only where the DNA matches it firmly. Clone size is shown for a subset of rows, as once, few, many or a class of expanded clone.

>TRBV30|-|TRBJ2-2|-
TGTGCCTGGAGTACAGGGACGAACATCGGGGAGCTGTTTTTT
CAWSTGTNIGELFF
>TRBV7-3|-|TRBJ2-7|many
TGTGCCAGCAGCCTAACGACGGCGGCCGAGCAGTACTTC
CASSLTTAAEQYF
>TRBV30|-|TRBJ1-2|many
TGTGCCTGGAGTGTCGACAGATTCGGCTACACCTTC
CAWSVDRFGYTF
>TRBV12-3/TRBV12-4|-|TRBJ2-7|many
TGTGCCAGCAGTTTAGGGACAACTTCCTACGAGCAGTACTTC
CASSLGTTSYEQYF
>TRBV19|-|TRBJ2-3|-
TGTGCCAGTAGTATAAAGTGGGAGGGCACAGATACGCAGTATTTT
CASSIKWEGTDTQYF
>TRBV6-1|-|TRBJ2-2|many
TGTGCCAGCAGTGCCCTCCGTAGGCGTCCCAGACTTGTCGGGGAGCTGTTTTTT
CASSALRRRPRLVGELFF
>TRBV7-2|-|TRBJ1-3|-
TGTGCCACCAGTTACATCTCTGGAAACACCATATATTTT
CATSYISGNTIYF
>TRBV28|-|TRBJ1-1|-
TGTGCCAGCAGGCCGTCGGACGGGCGGAACACTGAAGCTTTCTTT
CASRPSDGRNTEAFF
>TRBV30|TRBD1|TRBJ1-6|-
TGTGCCTGGAACCCGGGACAGGGGGATTCACCCCTCCACTTT
CAWNPGQGDSPLHF
>TRBV5-4|TRBD1|TRBJ2-2|few
TGTGCCAGCAGCGGGGAGGGACAGGGATTCACCGGGGAGCTGTTTTTT
CASSGEGQGFTGELFF
>TRBV6-1|TRBD2|TRBJ2-2|few
TGTGCCAGCAGTATTAGCGGGAGGGCCTACGCTGGGGAGCTGTTTTTT
CASSISGRAYAGELFF
>TRBV28|-|TRBJ1-2|many
TGTGCCAGCAGCCGTCCGGGGGCTGGCTACACCTTC
CASSRPGAGYTF
>TRBV5-1|-|TRBJ1-1|many
TGCGCCAGCAGCTTGTACGGGGAGGACACTGAAGCTTTCTTT
CASSLYGEDTEAFF
>TRBV20-1|TRBD1|TRBJ1-4|-
TGCAGTGCTAGAGGTCCCGGGACAGGGTTGGAAAAACTGTTTTTT
CSARGPGTGLEKLFF
>TRBV6-1|-|TRBJ2-5|many
TGTGCCAGCACCCAGGGGATAAGTCGAGAGACCCAGTACTTC
CASTQGISRETQYF
>TRBV7-2|TRBD1|TRBJ2-7|-
TGTGCCAGCAGCCTGACCGGGACAGCTACCTACGAGCAGTACTTC
CASSLTGTATYEQYF
>TRBV29-1|-|TRBJ2-7|many
TGCAGCGTTGTTAGAAACTCCTACGAGCAGTACTTC
CSVVRNSYEQYF
>TRBV9|TRBD1|TRBJ1-2|-
TGTGCCAGCAGCTTCGCCCGACAGGGACAAGGCTATGGCTACACCTTC
CASSFARQGQGYGYTF
>TRBV15|-|TRBJ1-1|few
TGTGCCACCAGCAGAGATTACGCCGGAGACCTGAACACTGAAGCTTTCTTT
CATSRDYAGDLNTEAFF
>TRBV3-1|TRBD1|TRBJ2-5|many
TGTGCCAGCAGCCGAGGGACAGAAGAGACCCAGTACTTC
CASSRGTEETQYF
>TRBV3-1|-|TRBJ2-2|-
TGTGCCAGCAGCCAAGATAGGCCCACGAACACCGGGGAGCTGTTTTTT
CASSQDRPTNTGELFF
>TRBV7-2|-|TRBJ1-2|many
TGTGCCAGCAGCCGCCCTGTTAATCTCAATGGCTACACCTTC
CASSRPVNLNGYTF
>TRBV6-2/TRBV6-3|-|TRBJ1-1|many
TGTGCCAGCACCCGAGGGACGGTCGTGAACACTGAAGCTTTCTTT
CASTRGTVVNTEAFF
>TRBV10-3|TRBD1|TRBJ1-1|-
TGTGCCATCGGCAGGGGGTCGGATGAAGCTTTCTTT
CAIGRGSDEAFF
>TRBV7-2|TRBD2|TRBJ2-3|-
TGTGCCAGCAGCTTACTTTTCCCTACTAGCGGGAGCACAGATACGCAGTATTTT
CASSLLFPTSGSTDTQYF
>TRBV6-1|TRBD2|TRBJ2-5|many
TGTGCCAGCAGTAGCGGGAGTGAAGGAGAGACCCAGTACTTC
CASSSGSEGETQYF
>TRBV28|-|TRBJ1-5|many
TGTGCCAGCAGTTCTCACGGGGATGGCAATCAGCCCCAGCATTTT
CASSSHGDGNQPQHF
>TRBV7-2|-|TRBJ1-6|many
TGTGCCAGCAGCTTAGCGTTGGGGGGCAATTCACCCCTCCACTTT
CASSLALGGNSPLHF
>TRBV10-3|-|TRBJ2-2|-
TGTGCCATCAGTGGGGTACTCCAGAGTACCGGGGAGCTGTTTTTT
CAISGVLQSTGELFF
>TRBV19|TRBD1|TRBJ1-2|-
TGTGCCAGTAGTATAGATGGGACAGGGGCCTATGGCTACACCTTC
CASSIDGTGAYGYTF
>TRBV2|TRBD1|TRBJ2-7|many
TGTGCCAGCAGTCCAAACAGGGGGTGGACCTACGAGCAGTACTTC
CASSPNRGWTYEQYF
>TRBV12-3/TRBV12-4|TRBD2|TRBJ2-2|-
TGTGCCAGCAGTCCGGGGACTAGTATCACCGGGGAGCTGTTTTTT
CASSPGTSITGELFF
>TRBV28|-|TRBJ2-6|-
TGTGCCAGCAGTTCACAGGTCACGGCTGGGGCCAACGTCCTGACTTTC
CASSSQVTAGANVLTF
>TRBV7-9|TRBD2|TRBJ2-1|-
TGTGCCAGCAGCCCGGCCGGGGGGGCCGCTCGAGGTGAGCAGTTCTTC
CASSPAGGAARGEQFF
>TRBV28|TRBD1|TRBJ2-4|many
TGTGCCAGCAGTTTATTGAATGACAGGGCCACCGCCTTAGCCAAAAACATTCAGTACTTC
CASSLLNDRATALAKNIQYF
>TRBV6-1|-|TRBJ1-2|few
TGTGCCAACTACCAGGGAAGGGATGGCTACACCTTC
CANYQGRDGYTF
>TRBV29-1|-|TRBJ1-1|many
TGCAGCGTTGGATCGGGCCCCGCTGACACTGAAGCTTTCTTT
CSVGSGPADTEAFF
>TRBV6-1|-|TRBJ2-2|-
TGTGCCACGAGAGGCGGATACACCGGGGAGCTGTTTTTT
CATRGGYTGELFF
>TRBV18|-|TRBJ1-2|few
TGTGCCAGCTCACGGCGGGAAGCGGATGGCTACACCTTC
CASSRREADGYTF
>TRBV2|-|TRBJ1-5|many
TGTGCCAGCAGATCAACCGGGACACATAATCAGCCCCAGCATTTT
CASRSTGTHNQPQHF
>TRBV3-1|-|TRBJ1-1|-
TGTGCCAGCAGCCAACTCGACTTCGTCACTGAAACTTTCTTT
CASSQLDFVTETFF